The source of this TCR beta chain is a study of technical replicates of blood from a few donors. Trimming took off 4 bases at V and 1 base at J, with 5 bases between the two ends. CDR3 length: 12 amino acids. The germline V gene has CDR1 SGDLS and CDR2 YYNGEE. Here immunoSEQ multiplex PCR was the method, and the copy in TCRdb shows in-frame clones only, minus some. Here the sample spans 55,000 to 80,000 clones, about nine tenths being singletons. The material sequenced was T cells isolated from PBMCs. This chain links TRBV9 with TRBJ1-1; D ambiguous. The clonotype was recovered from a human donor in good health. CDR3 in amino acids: CASSRANTEAFF. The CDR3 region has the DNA TGTGCCAGCAGCAGAGCGAACACTGAAGCTTTCTTT.